This record concerns one TCR beta chain sequence. This specimen comes from a study of blood T cell repertoires in COVID-19. The protocol was immunoSEQ multiplex PCR, while the TCRdb copy is restricted to in-frame clones and leaves out a portion. The sample lists roughly 200,000 clones; 85% were seen once. The V gene end was trimmed by 4 bases and the J gene end by 5 bases; junction bases not matched to a gene: 12. CDR1 and CDR2 (germline): MNHNS, SASEGT. CDR3 size: 17 residues. The receptor comes from a man aged 35 to 55 who had recovered from COVID-19. Material: PBMCs or T cells enriched from blood (not recorded which). This chain connects TRBV6-1 to TRBJ2-5; 11 positions agree with TRBD2. CDR3 DNA: TGTGCCAGCAGTGTAGGGACTAGCGGAGTAGTATGGGAGACCCAGTACTTC. The encoded protein is CASSVGTSGVVWETQYF.